This T cell receptor beta chain was identified during a study of identical twins (TCRdb year 2016). For context, the study as a whole: To test whether fetal clonotypes persist, the study used deep sequencing on TCR alpha and beta repertoires from monozygotic twins, unrelated adults of various ages, and cord blood. To rule out contamination, the twin experiments were replicated at different times with different library preparation protocols. Results and caveats for the whole study, not just this receptor: Recombination models systematically underestimated out-of-frame TCR alpha sharing in monozygotic twins but agreed with sharing between unrelated individuals. Zero-insertion analyses could be partly confounded by invariant T cells such as MAIT and iNKT, although diverse VJ usage argued against such confounding for most clonotypes. Because the same donors could not be followed over many years, the conclusions relied on cross-sectional statistical analysis. Fewer insertions were carried by abundant cord blood beta clonotypes, a similar but weaker trend appeared in young adult naive repertoires, and no such trend appeared in memory repertoires. Out-of-frame TCR alpha sequences shared between twins showed an excess of low generation-probability sequences compared with coincidental sharing between unrelated individuals. A weaker excess of twin sharing was found in beta out-of-frame sequences because the signal-to-noise ratio was lowered by fewer shared sequences.

Library preparation was by 5' RACE. This sample was sequenced with an Illumina HiSeq 2000. A universal primer binding site was added through template switching, and the final cDNA carried a unique molecular identifier so that TCR cDNA molecules could be counted accurately. First-strand cDNA for TCR alpha and beta chains was synthesized from specific primers in the conserved constant-segment region. Each cDNA library was double barcoded, with a SMART-Mk sample barcode plus Illumina barcodes, to control for contamination. Two successive PCR steps introduced TruSeq adapter sequences along with Illumina sample barcodes. The TCR alpha and beta cDNA libraries were sequenced on the Illumina HiSeq platform using custom primers. The original pipeline was this. Raw reads were processed with MiGEC to extract unique molecular identifiers, and MiXCR was used to determine CDR3 positions. For each individual, recombination models were inferred using an EM algorithm with the repgenHMM and IGoR tools. The analysis of shared clonotypes was done with the tcR package in R, with sharing normalized by the product of cloneset sizes. To study raw recombination without the effects of thymic and clonal selection, out-of-frame nonproductive sequences were analyzed. TCRdb applied fastp at Q25 and MiXCR to the public reads, then kept only in-frame beta chains. Rows with a matching CDR3 protein are joined into one entry that keeps the most common DNA and genes. These V and J calls derive from TCRdb rather than the authors' analysis. Recorded for this sample are roughly 1.6 million distinct CDR3 sequences; about 32% of them occurred a single time. The ten top clones hold under 0.35% of the sample.

Only healthy Caucasian donors were included. A few counts support this clonotype. Its cognate antigen has yet to be identified. No base-level quality is on record; no much larger clone is a single base apart. V was cut back by 6 bases and J by 5 bases, leaving a gap of 14 bases between them. The CDR3 covers 14 residues, taking in both the cysteine and the phenylalanine. Only the CDR3 portion is preserved as DNA: 42 bases, with reading frame beginning at the first base. The specimen sequenced was cord blood. The sequence was obtained from a newborn girl in good health. Recombination joined TRBV12-3 or TRBV12-4 with TRBJ2-1; the D call is tentative, TRBD1 or TRBD2, as each matches 5 bases. The DNA sequence follows: TGTGCCAGCAGCACGGGACCAAAGCACAATGAGCAGTTCTTC. Its translation is CASSTGPKHNEQFF.